This T cell receptor (beta chain) was retrieved from a study of cytomegalovirus exposure and HLA in healthy donors. Study-level results: As was reported, the classifier diagnosed cytomegalovirus status with high specificity and sensitivity. The study recorded 160 or so TCR beta chains that were cytomegalovirus-associated.

V shed 7 bases and J 6 bases; nucleotides not matched to a gene: 6. The CDR3 sequence is 11 residues long. Germline loops: CDR1 GTSNPN, CDR2 SVGIG (reference sequence). Produced via immunoSEQ multiplex PCR; TCRdb's table is partial and in-frame only. The sample lists about 88,000 clones; approximately 84% were seen once. Details on this clone: Its antigen is unknown.

The TCR comes from a woman aged 18-35 years in good health and CMV-seropositive. The sample consisted of PBMCs. The chain recombines TRBV30 with TRBJ2-7; 7 bases are a match to TRBD1. The CDR3 coding sequence is TGTGCCTTGGATACAGGGGTCGAGCAGTACTTC. This sequence encodes CALDTGVEQYF.